This TCR beta chain is from a study of cytomegalovirus exposure and HLA in healthy donors. The PCR contained 60 Vbeta and 13 Jbeta primers. Profiling relied on immunoSEQ multiplex PCR, and the TCRdb table lists in-frame clones only, not all of them. This table holds 150,000 to 200,000 clones, around 75% found once. The sequence came from a human donor in good health. Source material: PBMCs.

CDR3 sequence (DNA): TGTGCCAGCAGCGTAGTCGGACAGCTAAACACTGAAGCTTTCTTT. Protein: CASSVVGQLNTEAFF. The chain has TRBV9 and TRBJ1-1; D perhaps matches TRBD1 (6 bases). V gave up 0 bases and J gave up 2 bases, with 11 bases separating them. CDR3 length: 15 amino acids. Looked up from germline, CDR1 is SGDLS and CDR2 is YYNGEE.